The rows below give T cell receptor beta chains drawn from one sample of a study of shared clonotypes between healthy human individuals. Profiling relied on immunoSEQ multiplex PCR, and the TCRdb table lists in-frame clones only, not all of them. The table has approximately 740,000 clones, approximately 79% seen once; the top ten hold about 1.8%. The sequenced sample was memory CD4+ T cells sorted from blood. The receptors shown here come from a woman aged 25 to 39 in good health. Each CDR3 is given with its conserved first and last residue. Fields, in order: clone size, V gene, J gene, D gene, CDR3 protein, CDR3 DNA. The D gene is left open where the match is weak. Rows give clone size only sometimes, using once, few, many, or a class for an expanded clone.

abundance: -; v_gene: TRBV5-8; j_gene: TRBJ2-5; d_gene: -; CDR3aa: CASSLHGQETQYF; CDR3nt: TGTGCCAGCAGCTTGCACGGCCAAGAGACCCAGTACTTC
abundance: -; v_gene: TRBV11-3; j_gene: TRBJ2-5; d_gene: -; CDR3aa: CASSTRDEQETQYF; CDR3nt: TGTGCCAGCAGCACCCGGGACGAGCAAGAGACCCAGTACTTC
abundance: -; v_gene: TRBV20-1; j_gene: TRBJ1-2; d_gene: -; CDR3aa: CSASGGYGYTF; CDR3nt: TGCAGTGCCTCGGGGGGCTATGGCTACACCTTC
abundance: -; v_gene: TRBV18; j_gene: TRBJ2-2; d_gene: TRBD2; CDR3aa: CASSPPGLAGNTGELFF; CDR3nt: TGTGCCAGCTCACCACCGGGACTAGCGGGAAACACCGGGGAGCTGTTTTTT
abundance: -; v_gene: TRBV30; j_gene: TRBJ2-1; d_gene: TRBD2; CDR3aa: CAWSIQGTSGKNNEQFF; CDR3nt: TGTGCCTGGAGTATACAGGGAACTAGCGGGAAAAACAATGAGCAGTTCTTC
abundance: -; v_gene: TRBV6-5; j_gene: TRBJ1-4; d_gene: -; CDR3aa: CASNQQGPANEKLFF; CDR3nt: TGTGCCAGCAATCAACAGGGTCCCGCTAATGAAAAACTGTTTTTT
abundance: -; v_gene: TRBV19; j_gene: TRBJ2-2; d_gene: -; CDR3aa: CASSTIKDRTNTGELFF; CDR3nt: TGTGCCAGTAGTACCATCAAGGACCGGACGAACACCGGGGAGCTGTTTTTT
abundance: -; v_gene: TRBV10-1; j_gene: TRBJ2-3; d_gene: -; CDR3aa: CASRSTGASTDTQYF; CDR3nt: TGCGCCAGCAGAAGTACCGGCGCCAGCACAGATACGCAGTATTTT
abundance: -; v_gene: TRBV7-9; j_gene: TRBJ1-5; d_gene: -; CDR3aa: CASSLDGNQPQHF; CDR3nt: TGTGCCAGCAGCCTGGACGGCAATCAGCCCCAGCATTTT
abundance: -; v_gene: TRBV6-5; j_gene: TRBJ2-1; d_gene: TRBD1; CDR3aa: CASSPDRDPYNEQFF; CDR3nt: TGTGCCAGCAGCCCCGACAGGGACCCCTACAATGAGCAGTTCTTC
abundance: -; v_gene: TRBV6-5; j_gene: TRBJ1-2; d_gene: -; CDR3aa: CASSYSDSFYGYTF; CDR3nt: TGTGCCAGCAGTTACTCGGACAGTTTCTATGGCTACACCTTC
abundance: -; v_gene: TRBV28; j_gene: TRBJ2-7; d_gene: TRBD2; CDR3aa: CACGGSGRAKEQYF; CDR3nt: TGTGCTTGCGGGGGGAGCGGGAGGGCCAAAGAGCAGTACTTC
abundance: few; v_gene: TRBV25-1; j_gene: TRBJ1-2; d_gene: -; CDR3aa: CASSGSGPWDGYTF; CDR3nt: TGTGCCAGCAGTGGATCTGGGCCCTGGGACGGCTACACCTTC
abundance: few; v_gene: TRBV10-3; j_gene: TRBJ2-3; d_gene: -; CDR3aa: CAISESDSLDTQYF; CDR3nt: TGTGCCATCAGTGAGTCCGACTCCCTGGATACGCAGTATTTT
abundance: once; v_gene: TRBV11-3; j_gene: TRBJ1-1; d_gene: TRBD1; CDR3aa: CASSHGQGSPEAFF; CDR3nt: TGTGCCAGCAGCCACGGACAGGGGAGCCCCGAAGCTTTCTTT
abundance: -; v_gene: TRBV5-1; j_gene: TRBJ1-1; d_gene: -; CDR3aa: CASSLGQEGNTEAFF; CDR3nt: TGCGCCAGCAGCTTAGGACAAGAAGGGAACACTGAAGCTTTCTTT
abundance: -; v_gene: TRBV6-6; j_gene: TRBJ2-1; d_gene: -; CDR3aa: CASSSINNEQFF; CDR3nt: TGTGCCAGCAGTTCCATTAACAATGAGCAGTTCTTC
abundance: once; v_gene: TRBV28; j_gene: TRBJ2-3; d_gene: -; CDR3aa: CASRSGTLDTQYF; CDR3nt: TGTGCCAGCAGGTCAGGGACCCTAGATACGCAGTATTTT
abundance: -; v_gene: TRBV13; j_gene: TRBJ2-1; d_gene: TRBD1; CDR3aa: CASSLGQGAQRLYNEQFF; CDR3nt: TGTGCCAGCAGCTTAGGACAGGGGGCGCAAAGGCTCTACAATGAGCAGTTCTTC
abundance: few; v_gene: TRBV30; j_gene: TRBJ2-7; d_gene: -; CDR3aa: CAWRGTGKSEQYF; CDR3nt: TGTGCCTGGAGGGGTACAGGGAAATCCGAGCAGTACTTC
abundance: -; v_gene: TRBV7-8; j_gene: TRBJ1-1; d_gene: -; CDR3aa: CASSPWGVGWYTEAFF; CDR3nt: TGTGCCAGCAGTCCCTGGGGGGTCGGTTGGTACACTGAAGCTTTCTTT
abundance: few; v_gene: TRBV19; j_gene: TRBJ1-1; d_gene: -; CDR3aa: CASRFRQGINTNTEAFF; CDR3nt: TGTGCCAGTAGATTCCGGCAGGGGATAAACACGAACACTGAAGCTTTCTTT
abundance: -; v_gene: TRBV4-2; j_gene: TRBJ2-2; d_gene: TRBD1; CDR3aa: CASSQLGDRETGELFF; CDR3nt: TGTGCCAGCAGCCAACTCGGGGACAGAGAGACCGGGGAGCTGTTTTTT
abundance: -; v_gene: TRBV18; j_gene: TRBJ2-7; d_gene: TRBD1; CDR3aa: CASSPGQVSYEQYF; CDR3nt: TGTGCCAGCTCACCGGGACAGGTCTCCTACGAGCAGTACTTC
abundance: -; v_gene: TRBV7-8; j_gene: TRBJ1-1; d_gene: -; CDR3aa: CASSLASRRTTEAFF; CDR3nt: TGTGCCAGCAGCTTAGCCTCCCGAAGGACCACTGAAGCTTTCTTT
abundance: -; v_gene: TRBV6-6; j_gene: TRBJ2-3; d_gene: -; CDR3aa: CASSYVTPIGADTQYF; CDR3nt: TGTGCCAGCAGTTACGTGACGCCAATCGGGGCCGATACGCAGTATTTT
abundance: -; v_gene: TRBV19; j_gene: TRBJ2-7; d_gene: -; CDR3aa: CASSTRDRLTYEQYF; CDR3nt: TGTGCCAGTAGTACGAGGGACCGACTAACCTACGAGCAGTACTTC
abundance: few; v_gene: TRBV5-1; j_gene: TRBJ2-1; d_gene: -; CDR3aa: CASSSDTQAYNEQFF; CDR3nt: TGCGCCAGCAGCTCAGACACCCAGGCCTACAATGAGCAGTTCTTC